This record covers a single T cell receptor (beta chain). What it binds is unknown. Using immunoSEQ multiplex PCR, the repertoire was profiled, and TCRdb retains in-frame clones only, with some absent. The repertoire holds about 2.3 million clones, with about 90% as singletons. The sample comes from a study of shared clonotypes between healthy human individuals. Notes on the study in general: Large sequencing depth failed to make sorted-subset sequencing complete, rarefaction showed.

V was trimmed by 2 bases and J by 4 bases, leaving 12 bases between them. Germline CDR1 and CDR2: SGHTA and FQGNSA. The CDR3 sequence is 14 residues long. The TCR was taken from a man younger than 35 in good health. Some clones in this sample may be carry-over from other donors' samples. Sequencing input: naive CD4+ T cells from PBMCs. As to subset: CD45RA+ positively selected. The chain recombines TRBV7-2 with TRBJ2-7, with D perhaps given as TRBD1 or TRBD2 (5 bases each). For the CDR3, the DNA is TGTGCCAGCAGCTTAATCCGGGACGGATACGAGCAGTACTTC. Protein: CASSLIRDGYEQYF.